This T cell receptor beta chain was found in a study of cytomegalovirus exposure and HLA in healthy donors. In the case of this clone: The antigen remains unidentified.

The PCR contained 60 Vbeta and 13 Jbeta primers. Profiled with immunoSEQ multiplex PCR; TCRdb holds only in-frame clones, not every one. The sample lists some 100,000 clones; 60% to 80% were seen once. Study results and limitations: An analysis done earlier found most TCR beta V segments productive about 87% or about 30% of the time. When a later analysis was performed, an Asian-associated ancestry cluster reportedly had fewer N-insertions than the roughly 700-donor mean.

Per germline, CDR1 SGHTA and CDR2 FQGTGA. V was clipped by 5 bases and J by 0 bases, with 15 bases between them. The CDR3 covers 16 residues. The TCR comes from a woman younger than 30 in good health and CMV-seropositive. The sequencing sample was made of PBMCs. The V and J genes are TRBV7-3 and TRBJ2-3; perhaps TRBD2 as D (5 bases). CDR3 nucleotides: TGTGCCAGCAGCCAAGGACTCGATACTAGCACAGATACGCAGTATTTT. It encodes CASSQGLDTSTDTQYF.